This TCR beta chain emerged from a study of T-cell memory formation after mild COVID-19. The wider study: Clustering of TCRs was largely donor specific.

The CDR3 runs to 12 residues. Germline V CDR1 and CDR2: DFQATT, SNEGSKA (reference sequence). Trimming took off 2 bases at V and 1 base at J, with 5 bases between the two ends. Via MiXCR, TCRdb re-called the 5' RACE reads, giving one row per CDR3 protein. This table holds 100,000 to 140,000 distinct CDR3 sequences, around 14% found once. This chain connects TRBV20-1 to TRBJ1-1; D gene ambiguous. Sequencing was carried out using PBMCs or a T cell subset sorted from them (not recorded which). The receptor comes from a young man who had mild COVID-19 (a few samples of this study predate the infection). Cell type and time point are not known. CDR3 in DNA: TGCAGTGCTAGATTCGCGAACACTGAAGCTTTCTTT. Its protein product is CSARFANTEAFF.